One TCR beta chain is described in this entry. The target of this receptor is not known. Within one base of it there is no much larger clone, and no base qualities were kept. These data originate in a study of T cell responses to AZD1222 COVID-19 vaccine (dated by TCRdb to 2020 to 2023). With regard to the full study: AZD1222 recipients with second doses at about 4 weeks or about 12 weeks were pooled, because spike-specific TCR depth and breadth did not differ between schedules. Trial participants were enrolled by age into 18-55, 56-69 and 70-plus year subgroups, with approximately 150, 28 and 58 TCR-sequenced participants respectively. A total of about 250 trial participants underwent TCR sequencing, of whom 207 had received two doses of AZD1222 and about 25 had received two doses of the MenACWY control vaccine.

The time point label of this sample denotes: baseline before first vaccination. Vaccinee samples came from UK trials COV001 and COV002, including a single-blind randomized controlled phase 2/3 trial of AZD1222 (ChAdOx1 nCoV-19) in healthy adults. For TCRbeta chain sequencing, PBMC samples were collected from trial participants at day 0 and at day 28 after the second dose. Results the study describes overall, beyond this receptor: Nearly half of unique spike-specific TCRs reportedly recognized epitopes outside regions mutated in the B.1.351 and B.1.1.7 variants. Most participants were white British and females outnumbered males, and the authors suggested that clonal diversity may have been underestimated. In the small 56-69-year group, the increase in depth fell short of significance, most likely because of low power. Because no day 14 peak-response samples were available, repertoires were characterized only after the peak T cell response. Conclusions about previously exposed vaccinees were limited because only six or seven AZD1222 recipients were SARS-CoV-2 seropositive at baseline. The whole spike protein was spanned by vaccine-associated CD4 TCRs, and dominant responses were seen in regions 160-218 and 743-854. Spike-specific TCR breadth and depth rose significantly after two AZD1222 doses compared with day 0 and with MenACWY recipients.

The CDR3 regions of human TCRbeta chains were analyzed by immunosequencing. The paper's data handling went like this. TCRs in the repertoires were matched against a reference library of SARS-CoV-2-specific TCRs that had been generated with the MIRA antigen-specificity platform. Breadth was defined as the fraction of unique TCRs that were SARS-CoV-2-associated. Depth was defined as the fraction of total T cells that were SARS-CoV-2-associated. Using the MIRA data, every spike-specific TCR was mapped to the spike region that the TCR reacted to and assigned to either a CD4 or a CD8 class. Log10-transformed breadth and depth values were compared by one-way ANOVA with Sidak's multiple comparisons tests. This is the immuneACCESS table as TCRdb keeps it, with only in-frame sequences that have V and J called. A part of the clones is gone; compared with another copy, unresolved V genes explain less than half, and the rest is unexplained. V and J calls and clone size are copied from that table; D and trimming were computed from the DNA. In this sample the table shows 180,000 or so clones, around 95% of which occur a single time. Of the sample, 0.64% is held by the ten largest clones.

Taken from cysteine to phenylalanine, the CDR3 has 13 residues. The read is trimmed to its CDR3 DNA, 39 bases read in frame from base 1. Germline trimming: 6 bases from V, 5 bases from J; junction bases outside gene matches: 5. This TCR was recovered from an adult in good health. Sequenced here: peripheral blood, sampled on day 0 of AZD1222 vaccination. The sequence joins TRBV12-3 or TRBV12-4 to TRBJ2-7, and 9 junctional nucleotides match TRBD1. The sequenced DNA is TGTGCCAGCAGCCACACAGGGGGCCACGAGCAGTACTTC. Translated, it reads CASSHTGGHEQYF.